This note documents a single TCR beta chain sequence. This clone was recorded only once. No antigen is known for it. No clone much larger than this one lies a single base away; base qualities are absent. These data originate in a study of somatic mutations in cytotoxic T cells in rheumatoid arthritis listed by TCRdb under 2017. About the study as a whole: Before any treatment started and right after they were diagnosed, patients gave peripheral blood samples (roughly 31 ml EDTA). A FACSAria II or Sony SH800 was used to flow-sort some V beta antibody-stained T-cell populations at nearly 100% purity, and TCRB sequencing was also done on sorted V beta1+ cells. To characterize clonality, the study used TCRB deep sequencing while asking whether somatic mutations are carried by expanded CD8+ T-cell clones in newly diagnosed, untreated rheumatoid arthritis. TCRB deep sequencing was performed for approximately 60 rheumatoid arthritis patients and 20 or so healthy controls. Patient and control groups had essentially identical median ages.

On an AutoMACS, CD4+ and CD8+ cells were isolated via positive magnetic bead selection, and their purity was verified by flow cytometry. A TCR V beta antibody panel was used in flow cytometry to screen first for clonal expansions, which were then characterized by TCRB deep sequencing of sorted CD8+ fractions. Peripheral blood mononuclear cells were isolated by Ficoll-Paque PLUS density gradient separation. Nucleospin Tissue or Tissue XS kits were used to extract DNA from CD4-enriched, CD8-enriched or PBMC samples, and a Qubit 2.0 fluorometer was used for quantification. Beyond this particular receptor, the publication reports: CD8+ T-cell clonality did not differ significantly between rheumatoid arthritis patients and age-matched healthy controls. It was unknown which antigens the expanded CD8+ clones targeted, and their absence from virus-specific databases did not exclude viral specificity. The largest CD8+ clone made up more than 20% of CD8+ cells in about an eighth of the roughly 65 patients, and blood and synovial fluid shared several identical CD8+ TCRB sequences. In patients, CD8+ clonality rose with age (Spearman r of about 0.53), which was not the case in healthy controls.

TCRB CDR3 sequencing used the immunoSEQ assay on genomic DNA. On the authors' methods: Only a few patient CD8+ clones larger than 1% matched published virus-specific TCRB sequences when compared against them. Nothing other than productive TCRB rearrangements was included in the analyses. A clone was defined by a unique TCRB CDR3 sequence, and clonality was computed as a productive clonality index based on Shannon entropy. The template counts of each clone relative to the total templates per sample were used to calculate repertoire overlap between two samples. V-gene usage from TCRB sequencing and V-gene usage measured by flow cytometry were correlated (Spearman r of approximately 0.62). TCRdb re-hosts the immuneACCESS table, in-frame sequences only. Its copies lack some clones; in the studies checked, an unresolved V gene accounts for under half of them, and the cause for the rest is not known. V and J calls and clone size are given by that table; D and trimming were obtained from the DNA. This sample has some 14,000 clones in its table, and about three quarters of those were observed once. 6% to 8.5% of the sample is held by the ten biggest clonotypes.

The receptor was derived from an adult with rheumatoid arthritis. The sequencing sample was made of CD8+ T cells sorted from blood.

The DNA reads TGTGCCAGTAGTTTCAGGCAGGGGTACATGAACACTGAAGCTTTCTTT. This yields the protein CASSFRQGYMNTEAFF. The sequence links TRBV19 to TRBJ1-1, with TRBD1 perhaps the D gene, on 6 matching bases. From its cysteine to its phenylalanine, the CDR3 spans 16 amino acids. Here the CDR3 DNA is all that survives: 48 bases in frame from base 1. The junction shows trimming of 5 bases on V and 0 bases on J, plus 16 bases between the germline ends. As encoded in the germline V gene (reference sequence), CDR1 is LNHDA while CDR2 is SQIVND.